The clone carrying this TCR beta chain was detected a few times. Expressed TCRB transcripts were sequenced because the isolated RNA had all been reverse transcribed beforehand. Only in-frame clones appear in the TCRdb table, and some are missing; sequencing was by immunoSEQ multiplex PCR. The table has almost 350,000 clones, 6.5% to 10% seen once. Via the markers CD45RO/CCR7/CD25/CD127/CD95/CD27, stem cell-like memory, regulatory, central memory and naive CD4+ cells were sorted. These data are taken from a study of beta chain features in type 1 diabetes. In the study overall: The examined sorted cells totaled 110 million or so across samples.

The CDR3 length is 11 residues. Deletions cut 10 bases from V and 8 bases from J, with 12 bases between. CDR1 is MNHEY, CDR2 SVGAGI, per germline. The sequenced sample was central memory CD4+ T cells from blood. The chain is built from TRBV6-5 and TRBJ2-1; possible D gene TRBD1, 5 bases. The clonotype originates from a woman younger than 35 in good health. The CDR3: CATRQGDEQFF. As DNA, the CDR3 is TGTGCCACCAGACAAGGGGATGAGCAGTTCTTC.